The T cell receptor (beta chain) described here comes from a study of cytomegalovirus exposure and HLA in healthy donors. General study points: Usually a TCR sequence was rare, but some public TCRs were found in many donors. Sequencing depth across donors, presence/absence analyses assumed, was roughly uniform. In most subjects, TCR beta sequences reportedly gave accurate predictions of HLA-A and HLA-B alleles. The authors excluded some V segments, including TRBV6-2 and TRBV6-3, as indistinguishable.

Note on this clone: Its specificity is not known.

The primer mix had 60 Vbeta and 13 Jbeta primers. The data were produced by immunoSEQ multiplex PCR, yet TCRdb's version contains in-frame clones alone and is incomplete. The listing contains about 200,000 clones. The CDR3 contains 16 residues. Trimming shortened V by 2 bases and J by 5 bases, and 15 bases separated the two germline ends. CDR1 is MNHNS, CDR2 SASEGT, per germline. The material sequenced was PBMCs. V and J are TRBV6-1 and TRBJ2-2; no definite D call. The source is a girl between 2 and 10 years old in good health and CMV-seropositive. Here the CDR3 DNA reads TGTGCCAGCAGTGAAAGGTCTAGTTATCATACCGGGGAGCTGTTTTTT. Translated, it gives CASSERSSYHTGELFF.